This record concerns one TCR beta chain sequence. Its antigen remains unidentified. This sample was included in a study of T cells expressing NK-cell markers. Following a re-call of the 5' RACE reads, TCRdb has one entry per CDR3 protein and lacks DNA. The data include about 430,000 distinct CDR3 sequences; the top ten clones carry about 1.5%. The CDR3 contains 13 residues. Germline CDR1 and CDR2: ENHRY and SYGVKD. Whole-study findings and limits: HCMV specificity of the expanded NKG2C+ T cell clones stayed unclear. Dominant NKG2C+ clonotypes were found to form 1.0-7.0% of CD8+ T cells in six donors.

The clonotype comes from a woman aged 45-60 years in good health. Sequenced sample: blood T cells: a sorted CD56 or NKG2C T cell subset, CD4+ or CD8+ T cells, or bulk PBMC T cells (not recorded which). This chain uses TRBV10-3 with TRBJ2-2. The CDR3 is CAISEGYAGELFF.